Presented here are 23 T cell receptor beta chains from one specimen sequenced in a study of T-cell memory formation after mild COVID-19. TCRdb ran MiXCR on the 5' RACE reads and lists one entry per CDR3 protein. This repertoire shows approximately 300,000 distinct CDR3 sequences, approximately 19% found once; its top ten account for more than 20%. The source material was PBMCs or a T cell subset sorted from them (not recorded which). These receptors all come from a man younger than 30 who had mild COVID-19 (a few samples of this study predate the infection). Cell type and time point are not known.

CDR3 sequence: CASSLWIDEAGIMNTEAFF. The CDR3 DNA sequence: TGTGCCAGCAGTTTATGGATTGACGAGGCAGGGATCATGAACACTGAAGCTTTCTTT. This chain links TRBV12-3 or TRBV12-4 with TRBJ1-1; perhaps TRBD1 as D (5 bases). V gave up 2 bases and J gave up 0 bases, with 22 bases separating them. There are 19 residues in the CDR3.

The rearrangement links TRBV7-9 to TRBJ1-6; no definite D call. This CDR3 is 14 amino acids long. Germline loops: CDR1 SEHNR, CDR2 FQNEAQ (reference sequence). V was shortened by 2 bases and J by 6 bases, with 8 bases between the two germline ends. The CDR3: CASSLRTVNSPLHF. The CDR3 bases are TGTGCCAGCAGCTTAAGGACGGTTAATTCACCCCTCCACTTT.

This clonotype was seen at least ten times. The J gene is TRBJ2-5, the V gene TRBV19; no firm D call. Germline V gene lookup returns CDR1 LNHDA and CDR2 SQIVND (reference sequence). V dropped 3 bases and J dropped 5 bases, with 13 bases sitting between them. This CDR3 comprises 14 residues. The CDR3 here is CASSILTSPETQYF. The DNA of the CDR3 is TGTGCCAGTAGTATTTTGACATCGCCGGAGACCCAGTACTTC.

The gene calls are TRBV12-3 or TRBV12-4 and TRBJ1-6; D gene uncertain. The CDR3 loop spans 15 amino acids. The V gene lost 10 bases and the J gene lost 0 bases, with 13 bases spanning the gap. CDR3 nucleotides: TGTGCCACGCGATTGGGGAGCTCCTATAATTCACCCCTCCACTTT. Translating it yields CATRLGSSYNSPLHF.

This rearrangement joins TRBV5-4 to TRBJ2-7; no reliable D call. Trimming left V 0 bases short and J 2 bases short, with 15 bases between. Per the germline V gene, CDR1 is SGHNT and CDR2 is YYREEE (reference sequence). The CDR3 runs 16 residues. This CDR3 is CASSLDGPSNAYEQYV. CDR3 in DNA: TGTGCCAGCAGCTTGGACGGACCCTCGAACGCCTACGAGCAGTACGTC.

The J gene is TRBJ1-1, the V gene TRBV15, with D hard to call. Germline-derived CDR1 and CDR2 are LNHNV and YYDKDF (reference sequence). V dropped 0 bases and J dropped 1 base, with 6 bases sitting between them. The CDR3 has 14 residues. The CDR3 DNA follows: TGTGCCACCAGCAGAGATAAGGCGAACACTGAAGCTTTCTTT. It translates to CATSRDKANTEAFF.

This clonotype was seen only a few times. The rearrangement uses TRBV7-2 and TRBJ2-3; D may be TRBD2 (7 bases). The CDR3 has 16 amino acids. CDR1 SGHTA and CDR2 FQGNSA come from the germline V gene. The V gene lost 0 bases and the J gene lost 3 bases, with 13 bases spanning the gap. This CDR3 is CASSLAGGPRTDTQYF. The CDR3 bases are TGTGCCAGCAGCTTAGCGGGGGGGCCTAGGACAGATACGCAGTATTTT.

The chain carries TRBV7-6 and TRBJ2-1; tentatively, D is TRBD1 (6 bases). The germline gives CDR1 SGHVS, CDR2 FNYEAQ. The CDR3 is 15 residues long. Trimming took off 4 bases at V and 2 bases at J, with 12 bases between the two ends. CDR3 DNA: TGTGCCAGCAGCTCACAGGGTTACCCCTACAATGAGCAGTTCTTC. Its translation is CASSSQGYPYNEQFF.

The table lists this clonotype with a few counts. The chain combines TRBV6-5 with TRBJ2-7, with D perhaps assigned TRBD1 or TRBD2 (6 bases each). Trimming pared 2 bases from V and 3 bases from J, leaving 8 bases between. This CDR3 region has 13 residues. The germline CDR1 and CDR2 sequences are MNHEY and SVGAGI. CDR3 sequence reads: CASSYKGGYEQYF. CDR3 coding DNA: TGTGCCAGCAGTTACAAGGGGGGCTACGAGCAGTACTTC.

This chain joins TRBV20-1 and TRBJ1-5; 8 nucleotides line up with TRBD1. After removal of 3 bases from V and 2 bases from J, the junction contained 6 bases not matched to a gene. The CDR3 totals 15 residues. CDR1 DFQATT and CDR2 SNEGSKA come from the germline V gene (reference sequence). CDR3 region: CSASPTGVGNQPQHF. CDR3 sequence (DNA): TGCAGTGCTAGCCCGACAGGGGTTGGCAATCAGCCCCAGCATTTT.

The chain has TRBV16 and TRBJ1-1; possibly TRBD1 for D (6 bases). Germline V gene sequence: CDR1 KGHSY, CDR2 FQNENV. The V end was cut by 4 bases, the J end by 11 bases, with 17 bases between. The CDR3 has 13 amino acids. DNA for the CDR3: TGTGCCAGCAGCCCTGTTGGGGGGCCCGGGGCTTTCTTT. Encoded protein: CASSPVGGPGAFF.

This clonotype was observed a handful of times. The rearrangement links TRBV2 to TRBJ1-5; D unclear. The CDR3 is made up of 14 amino acids. CDR1 and CDR2 (germline): SNHLY, FYNNEI. V lost 3 bases and J 2 bases, leaving 8 bases between the germline ends. The CDR3 DNA follows: TGTGCCAGCAGTGAGGAGGGAGGCAATCAGCCCCAGCATTTT. Its protein product is CASSEEGGNQPQHF.

The chain links TRBV29-1 to TRBJ1-1, with unresolved D. Looked up from germline, CDR1 is SQVTM and CDR2 is ANQGSEA. This CDR3 has 12 residues. V lost 4 bases and J lost 4, with 10 bases in between. The CDR3 coding sequence is TGCAGCGTTGGAGTTATGGGCACTGAAGCTTTCTTT. This codes for CSVGVMGTEAFF.

The rearrangement links TRBV2 to TRBJ2-3; D is ambiguous. V gave up 4 bases and J gave up 3 bases, with 17 bases separating them. The CDR3 runs to 16 residues. Germline CDR1 reads SNHLY; CDR2 reads FYNNEI. The CDR3 nucleotides read TGTGCCAGCAGTGCGGTCAGAAAGATACTAACAGATACGCAGTATTTT. It encodes CASSAVRKILTDTQYF.

This chain connects TRBV5-6 to TRBJ2-7, with D unresolved. Trimming stripped 1 base from V and 3 bases from J, with 11 bases between. The V gene's germline CDR1 is SGHDT and CDR2 YYEEEE. This CDR3 comprises 14 residues. CDR3 in amino acids: CASSLLGGDYEQYF. Here the CDR3 DNA reads TGTGCCAGCAGCTTGTTAGGCGGAGACTACGAGCAGTACTTC.

The chain recombines TRBV5-1 with TRBJ2-1; 7 positions agree with TRBD2. CDR3 size: 15 residues. Germline CDR1 and CDR2: SGHRS and YFSETQ. V lost 4 bases to trimming and J lost 6 bases; unmatched junction nucleotides: 10. The CDR3 sequence is CASSSTPSGLNEQFF. The CDR3 DNA is TGCGCCAGCAGCAGTACCCCTAGCGGACTCAATGAGCAGTTCTTC.

The sample holds a few counts of this clonotype. The gene calls are TRBV15 and TRBJ1-1; D gene ambiguous. CDR1 and CDR2 from the germline V gene are LNHNV and YYDKDF (reference sequence). This CDR3 has 12 amino acids. Trimming removed 5 bases at V and 2 bases at J, with 6 bases between. DNA of the CDR3: TGTGCCACCAGCGGGAGAAACACTGAAGCTTTCTTT. Its translation: CATSGRNTEAFF.

The chain employs TRBV2 and TRBJ1-6; D may be TRBD1 (5 bases). The CDR3 loop spans 13 amino acids. Trimming shortened V by 3 bases and J by 9 bases, and 9 bases separated the two germline ends. Germline-derived CDR1 and CDR2 are SNHLY and FYNNEI. The CDR3: CASSDDSTSPLHF. The CDR3 DNA reads as TGTGCCAGCAGTGACGACAGCACTTCACCCCTCCACTTT.

V and J are TRBV7-9 and TRBJ1-1; 8 nucleotides align to TRBD1. This CDR3 has 15 residues. CDR1 and CDR2 (germline): SEHNR, FQNEAQ (reference sequence). With 5 bases clipped from V and 0 bases from J, the junction kept 5 bases outside the gene matches. The CDR3 coding sequence is TGTGCCAGCAGCCGCGGGACAGGCCTGAACACTGAAGCTTTCTTT. Translated, it gives CASSRGTGLNTEAFF.

This clonotype was found a few times. The chain is built from TRBV3-1 and TRBJ2-7; 7 bases line up with TRBD1. The CDR3 has 14 residues. CDR1 LGHDT and CDR2 YNNKEL come from the germline V gene (reference sequence). V was clipped by 2 bases and J by 3 bases; unmatched bases: 4. Written as DNA, the CDR3 is TGTGCCAGCAGCCAACCGGGGACAGTCTACGAGCAGTACTTC. Amino acids: CASSQPGTVYEQYF.

This clonotype was seen more than once but under ten times. This chain joins TRBV19 and TRBJ2-3; D tentatively fits TRBD1 or TRBD2 (5 bases each). The CDR3 has 16 amino acids. Germline CDR1 is LNHDA and CDR2 is SQIVND (reference sequence). Trimming shortened V by 3 bases and J by 5 bases, and 18 bases separated the two germline ends. CDR3 nucleotide sequence: TGTGCCAGTAGTATCCTGGGGACCACCCGAGGAGATACGCAGTATTTT. Amino acids: CASSILGTTRGDTQYF.

The sample holds a few counts of this clonotype. The chain combines TRBV20-1 with TRBJ1-2; the D is unclear. V was clipped by 4 bases and J by 4 bases, with 13 bases between them. The CDR3 consists of 13 residues. Germline V gene lookup returns CDR1 DFQATT and CDR2 SNEGSKA (reference sequence). CDR3: CSATGNSGYGYTF. DNA of the CDR3: TGCAGTGCTACGGGAAACAGCGGCTATGGCTACACCTTC.

This clonotype was picked up many times. This chain uses TRBV7-9 with TRBJ1-2; D unclear. Germline assignment: CDR1 SEHNR and CDR2 FQNEAQ (reference sequence). The V gene lost 5 bases and the J gene lost 9 bases, with 10 bases spanning the gap. This CDR3 has 11 residues. The DNA for the CDR3 is TGTGCCAGCAGCCCGAGTGACCGCTACACCTTC. Its protein is CASSPSDRYTF. Together with reference TRBV7-9 and TRBJ1-2, the CDR3 gives the full variable domain: DTGVSQNPRHKITKRGQNVTFRCDPISEHNRLYWYRQTLGQGPEFLTYFQNEAQLEKSRLLSDRFSAERPKGSFSTLEIQRTEQGDSAMYLCASSPSDRYTFGSGTRLTVV.